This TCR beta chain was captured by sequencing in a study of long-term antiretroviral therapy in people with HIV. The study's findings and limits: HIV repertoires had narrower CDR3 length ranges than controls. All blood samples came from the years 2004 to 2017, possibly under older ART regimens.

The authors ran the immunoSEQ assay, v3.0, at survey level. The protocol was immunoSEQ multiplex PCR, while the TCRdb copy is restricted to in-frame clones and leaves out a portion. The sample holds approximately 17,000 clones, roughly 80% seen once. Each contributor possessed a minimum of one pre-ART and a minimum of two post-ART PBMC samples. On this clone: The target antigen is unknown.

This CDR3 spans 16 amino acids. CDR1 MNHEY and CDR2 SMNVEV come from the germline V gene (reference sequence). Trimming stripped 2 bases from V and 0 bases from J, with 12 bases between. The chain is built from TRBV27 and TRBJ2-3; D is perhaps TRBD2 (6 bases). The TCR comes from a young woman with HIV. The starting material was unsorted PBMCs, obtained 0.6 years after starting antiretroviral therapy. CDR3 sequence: CASSLGPGTSTDTQYF. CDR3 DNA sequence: TGTGCCAGCAGTTTAGGACCGGGGACTAGCACAGATACGCAGTATTTT.